These 21 T cell receptor beta chains were sequenced from one sample in a study of beta chain features in type 1 diabetes. Expressed TCRB transcripts were sequenced because the entire RNA isolate underwent reverse transcription. The protocol was immunoSEQ multiplex PCR, while the TCRdb copy is restricted to in-frame clones and leaves out a portion. This sample has 850,000 to 900,000 clones, with under 20% found just once. The sample was naive CD4+ T cells from blood. These receptors all stem from a woman aged 18-29 years in good health.

Only a few counts were recorded for this clone. The rearrangement joins TRBV9 to TRBJ1-4; no firm D call. The CDR3 runs 15 residues. V lost 2 bases and J lost 6, with 14 bases in between. Germline assignment: CDR1 SGDLS and CDR2 YYNGEE. The CDR3 loop is CASSVSIRGDEKLFF. CDR3 nucleotide sequence: TGTGCCAGCAGCGTTAGTATTCGAGGAGATGAAAAACTGTTTTTT.

The chain recombines TRBV2 with TRBJ2-3; D call uncertain. Trimming cost V 4 bases and J 2 bases, with 10 bases left between them. CDR1 is SNHLY and CDR2 is FYNNEI in the germline V gene. The CDR3 length is 14 residues. Here the CDR3 DNA reads TGTGCCAGCAGTGTTGAGACACACACAGATACGCAGTATTTT. It specifies CASSVETHTDTQYF.

This clone was seen only once. The rearrangement joins TRBV28 to TRBJ1-5; no clear D. V lost 4 bases to trimming and J lost 9 bases, with 16 bases between them. Germline V gives CDR1 MDHEN, CDR2 SYDVKM. The CDR3 loop spans 14 amino acids. The CDR3 DNA reads as TGTGCCAGCAGTTCGAACCGACTTAGTGGGCCCCAGCATTTT. The encoded protein is CASSSNRLSGPQHF.

This clone appeared a single time. Additional DNA sequences in this sample encode the identical CDR3. The chain links TRBV5-4 to TRBJ1-2, with 7 bases fitting TRBD1. CDR1 is SGHNT and CDR2 is YYREEE in the germline V gene (reference sequence). Trimming cost V 2 bases and J 2 bases; bases outside gene matches: 3. The CDR3 is 14 residues long. CDR3 protein: CASSFDRANYGYTF. The DNA of the CDR3 is TGTGCCAGCAGCTTCGACAGGGCCAACTATGGCTACACCTTC. Filled out from reference TRBV5-4 and TRBJ1-2, the complete variable domain reads ETGVTQSPTHLIKTRGQQVTLRCSSQSGHNTVSWYQQALGQGPQFIFQYYREEENGRGNFPPRFSGLQFPNYSSELNVNALELDDSALYLCASSFDRANYGYTFGSGTRLTVV.

V usage is TRBV18 and J usage is TRBJ2-7, with 8 nucleotides matching TRBD1. Germline-derived CDR1 and CDR2 are KGHSH and LQKENI. Trimming took 5 bases from V and 4 from J; bases not matched to a gene: 7. CDR3 size: 14 residues. The CDR3 coding sequence is TGTGCCAGCTCATTTGACAGGGGCAAATACGAGCAGTACTTC. Protein product: CASSFDRGKYEQYF.

The V and J genes are TRBV10-3 and TRBJ2-6, with TRBD1 matching 8 bases. The CDR3 extends over 20 amino acids. V was pared by 3 bases and J by 3 bases, with 16 bases of the junction left unmatched. The V gene's germline CDR1 is ENHRY and CDR2 SYGVKD. CDR3 amino acids: CAISDPQGGRGPGGANVLTF. CDR3 coding DNA: TGTGCCATCAGTGACCCACAGGGGGGCAGGGGGCCTGGTGGGGCCAACGTCCTGACTTTC.

The J gene is TRBJ1-2, the V gene TRBV5-4; D is undetermined. Looked up from germline, CDR1 is SGHNT and CDR2 is YYREEE (reference sequence). V was shortened by 4 bases and J by 8 bases, with 12 bases between the two germline ends. There are 12 residues in the CDR3. The CDR3 DNA reads as TGTGCCAGCAGCATGGAAGCTAGGGGCTACACCTTC. Translated: CASSMEARGYTF.

This clone was counted only a few times. The genes are TRBV7-9 and TRBJ1-1, with 7 bases identical to TRBD1. The length of the CDR3 is 12 residues. Trimming removed 4 bases from V and 10 bases from J; junction bases left unmatched: 6. The V gene's germline CDR1 is SEHNR and CDR2 FQNEAQ (reference sequence). This chain's CDR3 is CASSSYNRGAFF. The CDR3 DNA is TGTGCCAGCAGCTCTTATAACAGGGGAGCTTTCTTT. The whole variable domain, remainder taken from reference TRBV7-9 and TRBJ1-1, is DTGVSQNPRHKITKRGQNVTFRCDPISEHNRLYWYRQTLGQGPEFLTYFQNEAQLEKSRLLSDRFSAERPKGSFSTLEIQRTEQGDSAMYLCASSSYNRGAFFGQGTRLTVV.

In this sample, this clone turned up a few times. The V call is TRBV27, the J call TRBJ1-2, with D possibly being TRBD1 (6 bases). Trimming removed 3 bases from V and 4 bases from J, with 18 bases in between. Germline CDR1 reads MNHEY; CDR2 reads SMNVEV (reference sequence). The CDR3 totals 16 residues. DNA of the CDR3: TGTGCCAGCAGTTTCCTCCCCGCAGGGGTCGGCTATGGCTACACCTTC. Its protein is CASSFLPAGVGYGYTF.

This clone was counted between two and nine times. This chain connects TRBV2 to TRBJ1-4; D gene uncertain. Germline V lookup: CDR1 SNHLY, CDR2 FYNNEI. Trimming took off 6 bases at V and 8 bases at J, with 10 bases between the two ends. There are 12 residues in the CDR3. The CDR3 loop is CASRPVVEKLFF. The CDR3 region has the DNA TGTGCCAGCAGACCGGTCGTAGAAAAACTGTTTTTT.

A note on this clone: Other DNA sequences in this specimen translate into the identical CDR3. The rearrangement links TRBV18 to TRBJ1-5; the D is unclear. Germline assignment: CDR1 KGHSH and CDR2 LQKENI. The V end was cut by 3 bases, the J end by 2 bases, with 8 bases between. This CDR3 contains 14 residues. Written as DNA, the CDR3 is TGTGCCAGCTCACCCCCGCAGGGCAATCAGCCCCAGCATTTT. This translates into CASSPPQGNQPQHF.

The gene calls are TRBV5-1 and TRBJ1-1; D is possibly TRBD1 (6 bases). The V gene lost 3 bases and the J gene lost 2 bases, with 8 bases spanning the gap. This CDR3 spans 13 amino acids. Germline lookup yields CDR1 SGHRS and CDR2 YFSETQ. CDR3 in DNA: TGCGCCAGCAGCTGGACAGTAAACACTGAAGCTTTCTTT. Translation: CASSWTVNTEAFF.

This clone turned up a few times. The CDR3 protein is CASSPVTRASRETQYF. The CDR3 bases are TGTGCCAGCTCACCAGTGACTAGGGCTTCTCGGGAGACCCAGTACTTC. The V call is TRBV18, the J call TRBJ2-5, with D possibly TRBD2 on 6 matching bases. Germline CDR1 and CDR2: KGHSH and LQKENI. The CDR3 contains 16 residues. V was cut by 2 bases and J by 5 bases, with 18 bases left in between.

The gene calls are TRBV29-1 and TRBJ2-3; 9 bases are a match to TRBD2. Germline V gene sequence: CDR1 SQVTM, CDR2 ANQGSEA. This CDR3 has 15 amino acids. V trimming: 5 bases; J trimming: 1 base; junction bases outside the gene matches: 7. The CDR3 DNA reads TGCAGCGTTCGAAGTAGCGGGAGCGGCACAGATACGCAGTATTTT. It translates to CSVRSSGSGTDTQYF.

In this sample, this clone turned up a few times. The V gene is TRBV6-5, the J gene TRBJ2-2, with TRBD1 matching 8 bases. Germline V gene sequence: CDR1 MNHEY, CDR2 SVGAGI. The CDR3 spans 13 residues. V lost 8 bases, J lost 3 bases, and 2 bases stayed unmatched. This chain's CDR3 is CASQTGDTGELFF. The CDR3 DNA sequence: TGTGCCAGCCAGACAGGGGACACCGGGGAGCTGTTTTTT.

The genes are TRBV10-3 and TRBJ2-7; D may be TRBD1 (5 bases). CDR3 length: 15 residues. V was cut by 0 bases and J by 2 bases, with 11 bases left in between. Germline V gene lookup returns CDR1 ENHRY and CDR2 SYGVKD. CDR3 coding DNA: TGTGCCATCAGTGAGTCGGGTGCAGGGACCTACGAGCAGTACTTC. Protein: CAISESGAGTYEQYF.

This chain links TRBV5-1 with TRBJ2-5, with 8 bases fitting TRBD2. The germline gives CDR1 SGHRS, CDR2 YFSETQ. Unmatched junction bases numbered 13, after V lost 4 bases and J lost 2 bases. CDR3 length: 17 residues. The CDR3 is CASSPPGLAGGQETQYF. The CDR3 nucleotides are TGCGCCAGCAGCCCCCCCGGGCTAGCGGGTGGACAAGAGACCCAGTACTTC.

The chain carries TRBV2 and TRBJ1-3; D is possibly TRBD1 (5 bases). The CDR3 length is 16 residues. V shed 0 bases and J shed 0 bases, with 9 bases lying between them. Germline CDR1 is SNHLY and CDR2 is FYNNEI. The CDR3 loop reads CASSEATVPSGNTIYF. CDR3 nucleotides: TGTGCCAGCAGTGAAGCGACAGTCCCCTCTGGAAACACCATATATTTT.

The chain uses TRBV14 and TRBJ2-5; D is uncertain. The germline V gene encodes CDR1 SGHDN and CDR2 FVKESK. The V and J ends lost 1 base and 7 bases respectively, with 10 bases between them. This CDR3 is built from 13 residues. CDR3 loop: CASSQARLGTQYF. The CDR3 DNA reads as TGTGCCAGCAGCCAAGCTCGGCTAGGGACCCAGTACTTC.

The chain employs TRBV7-9 and TRBJ2-1; the D is unclear. Trimming stripped 2 bases from V and 4 bases from J, with 9 bases between. Germline-derived CDR1 and CDR2 are SEHNR and FQNEAQ (reference sequence). The CDR3 totals 14 residues. The CDR3 sequence is CASSLLAIYNEQFF. The CDR3 DNA sequence: TGTGCCAGCAGCTTATTGGCTATTTACAATGAGCAGTTCTTC. The full variable domain, in which reference TRBV7-9 and TRBJ2-1 provide the parts outside the CDR3, is DTGVSQNPRHKITKRGQNVTFRCDPISEHNRLYWYRQTLGQGPEFLTYFQNEAQLEKSRLLSDRFSAERPKGSFSTLEIQRTEQGDSAMYLCASSLLAIYNEQFFGPGTRLTVL.

The CDR3 sequence is CASSPTGQNQPQHF. CDR3 bases: TGTGCCAGCTCACCGACGGGACAGAATCAGCCCCAGCATTTT. This sequence joins TRBV18 and TRBJ1-5; the match to TRBD1 covers 7 bases. CDR1 KGHSH and CDR2 LQKENI come from the germline V gene. Trimming at V came to 3 bases and at J to 4 bases, leaving 3 bases not matched to a gene. The CDR3 covers 14 residues.